A selection of T cell receptor beta chains follows, all from one sample in a study of blood T cell repertoires in COVID-19. Profiled with immunoSEQ multiplex PCR; TCRdb holds only in-frame clones, not every one. Found here are hundreds of thousands of clones, about 89% of them singletons; the top ten hold about 5.2%. Source material: PBMCs or T cells enriched from blood (not recorded which). These receptors were obtained from a man aged 55 to 69 who had recovered from COVID-19. Both conserved end residues are part of each CDR3. The order of the fields is J gene, D gene, clone size, V gene, CDR3 DNA, CDR3 protein. A D gene is named only where the DNA matches it firmly. Only some rows state a clone size, as once, few, many or a class for expanded clones.

TRBJ1-1 - - TRBV20-1 TGCAGTGCTAGAGAGGACAGTGAAGCTTTCTTT CSAREDSEAFF
TRBJ1-4 - - TRBV14 TGTGCCAGCAGCCACGGTCGGGGCTGGGGGCAACGCGAAAAACTGTTTTTT CASSHGRGWGQREKLFF
TRBJ1-2 TRBD1 - TRBV9 TGTGCCAGCAGTACTGAAAACCGTTGGGACAGTCATACCTATGGCTACACCTTC CASSTENRWDSHTYGYTF
TRBJ2-1 TRBD2 - TRBV5-1 TGCGCCAGCAGCCGGAGGGGTGCTAGCGGGCTGTTTAATGAGCAGTTCTTC CASSRRGASGLFNEQFF
TRBJ2-5 - - TRBV24-1 TGTGCCACCAGTGACACTGGTCGGGTAGGCGAGACCCAGTACTTC CATSDTGRVGETQYF
TRBJ2-3 TRBD2 - TRBV7-2 TGTGCCAGCAGCTTTATAGCGGGAGGTTGGAGCACAGATACGCAGTATTTT CASSFIAGGWSTDTQYF
TRBJ2-2 - - TRBV9 TGTGCCAGCACCCAACCAGAGGATAGGCCCTCTAACACCGGGGAGCTGTTTTTT CASTQPEDRPSNTGELFF
TRBJ2-2 - - TRBV7-3 TGTGCCAGCAGCTTGGGGATTAGCGCCGGGGAGCTGTTTTTT CASSLGISAGELFF
TRBJ1-1 - - TRBV27 TGTGCCAGCAGACCCCCTTGGGCCGCGATCCGGAACACTGAAGCTTTCTTT CASRPPWAAIRNTEAFF
TRBJ1-2 - once TRBV19 TGTGCCAGTAGTATGGCGGCAGCTTTCACCTATGGCTACACCTTC CASSMAAAFTYGYTF
TRBJ1-2 TRBD1 - TRBV5-1 TGCGCCAGCAGCTCCCCCGGACAGGGGGCCTATGGCTACACCTTC CASSSPGQGAYGYTF
TRBJ2-1 - few TRBV15 TGTGCCACCAGCAGAGCTCAGGGTTCCGACTACAATGAGCAGTTCTTC CATSRAQGSDYNEQFF
TRBJ2-2 - - TRBV11-1 TGTGCCAGCAGCTTGGAAAGGGGCATTGGGACCGGGGAGCTGTTTTTT CASSLERGIGTGELFF
TRBJ1-1 - once TRBV5-6 TGTGCCAGCAGCCCGCGGTCGGTTGGGAACACTGAAGCTTTCTTT CASSPRSVGNTEAFF
TRBJ1-3 - - TRBV5-8 TGTGCCAGCAGCTTGGGTTTCGGGGGAATTCCTGGAAACACCATATATTTT CASSLGFGGIPGNTIYF
TRBJ2-5 TRBD1 - TRBV7-2 TGTGCCAGCAGCTTAAAACAGGGGCGGGAGACCCAGTACTTC CASSLKQGRETQYF
TRBJ1-2 TRBD1 - TRBV10-3 TGTGCCATCAGTGAACAGGGGGCAGCTAACTATGGCTACACCTTC CAISEQGAANYGYTF
TRBJ2-4 TRBD1 - TRBV6-5 TGTGCCAGCAGTTACTCGACAGGGGGTAACATTCAGTACTTC CASSYSTGGNIQYF
TRBJ2-7 TRBD2 - TRBV5-8 TGTGCCAGCAGCATAGCCGGGACTAGCTACGAGCAGTACTTC CASSIAGTSYEQYF
TRBJ1-4 - - TRBV5-8 TGTGCCAGCAGCTTGTATGGGGGCGAAAAACTGTTTTTT CASSLYGGEKLFF
TRBJ1-2 TRBD1 - TRBV12-3/TRBV12-4 TGTGCCAGCAGTTGGACAGGGGGCTATGGCTACACCTTC CASSWTGGYGYTF
TRBJ2-1 - - TRBV9 TGTGCCAGCAACCCGGGACTCTGGGGCGGGTCGTCTGAGCAGTTCTTC CASNPGLWGGSSEQFF
TRBJ1-5 - - TRBV5-1 TGCGCCAGCAGCTTGGCCACGGGGAGCAATCAGCCCCAGCATTTT CASSLATGSNQPQHF
TRBJ2-3 TRBD1 - TRBV7-9 TGTGCCAGCAGCTTAGCGGGACAGAGCACAGATACGCAGTATTTT CASSLAGQSTDTQYF
TRBJ2-3 TRBD2 - TRBV7-2 TGTGCCAGCAGCTTAGCGCTAATGACTAGCGGGAGGGCGGATACGCAGTATTTT CASSLALMTSGRADTQYF
TRBJ2-3 - - TRBV24-1 TGTGCCACCAGTGATGGAGTTCGGAAGACAGAGAGCACAGATACGCAGTATTTT CATSDGVRKTESTDTQYF
TRBJ2-3 - - TRBV6-2/TRBV6-3 TGTGCCAGCAGTTACCCCCAAGATACGCAGTATTTT CASSYPQDTQYF
TRBJ2-5 TRBD2 - TRBV25-1 TGTGCCAGCAGTGCGCGGGAGGGCCAAGAGACCCAGTACTTC CASSAREGQETQYF
TRBJ1-2 - - TRBV28 TGTGCCAGCAGTTTTGGAAGGAGTGGGTATGGCTACACCTTC CASSFGRSGYGYTF
TRBJ1-1 TRBD1 - TRBV5-1 TGCGCCAGCAGCTTGACGACAGGGTTGAACACTGAAGCTTTCTTT CASSLTTGLNTEAFF
TRBJ2-1 TRBD2 - TRBV25-1 TGTGCCACAGACCCTGGATTCGGGAGGGACTTCTACAATGAGCAGTTCTTC CATDPGFGRDFYNEQFF
TRBJ1-1 - - TRBV19 TGTGCCAGTAGTACGGACACCACTAACACTGAAGCTTTCTTT CASSTDTTNTEAFF
TRBJ1-3 - - TRBV29-1 TGCAGCGTTCGGCAGGGAATTGGTGGAAACACCATATATTTT CSVRQGIGGNTIYF
TRBJ2-1 - - TRBV7-3 TGTGCCAGCAGCTTAACGGTTCCCAGGGGTAACAATGAGCAGTTCTTC CASSLTVPRGNNEQFF
TRBJ1-1 - few TRBV7-9 TGTGCCAGCACGGTACGTAGTCGTCTGATGAACACTGAAGCTTTCTTT CASTVRSRLMNTEAFF
TRBJ2-7 - - TRBV7-2 TGTGCCAGCAGCTTAGGTACGGATAGCGGTGCCTACGAGCAGTACTTC CASSLGTDSGAYEQYF
TRBJ2-6 - - TRBV18 TGTGCCAGCTCACCATCAGGGCCTGGGGCCAACGTCCTGACTTTC CASSPSGPGANVLTF
TRBJ2-7 TRBD1 - TRBV6-6 TGTGCCAGCAGTACCGGGACAGGATCCTACGAGCAGTACTTC CASSTGTGSYEQYF
TRBJ2-7 - once TRBV28 TGTGCCAGCAGCCTGGGCATGATGCCCTACGAGCAGTACTTC CASSLGMMPYEQYF
TRBJ1-4 TRBD1 - TRBV5-1 TGCGCCAGCAGCTTGAAAGGGACAGGGGGTGAAAAACTGTTTTTT CASSLKGTGGEKLFF
TRBJ1-1 TRBD1 - TRBV6-5 TGTGCCAGCAGTTACGGGCAGGGGGGCACTGAAGCTTTCTTT CASSYGQGGTEAFF
TRBJ2-1 TRBD2 - TRBV5-1 TGCGCCAGCAGCTCCTCCGGGACTAGCATATTCTATGAGCAGTTCTTC CASSSSGTSIFYEQFF
TRBJ2-1 TRBD2 - TRBV7-3 TGTGCCAGCAGCGACCCCCGTAGCGGGTTGGGGAATGAGCAGTTCTTC CASSDPRSGLGNEQFF
TRBJ1-1 - - TRBV28 TGTGCCAGCAGTTTAGCCGCTCGCGTGATACCTGAAGCTTTCTTT CASSLAARVIPEAFF
TRBJ1-2 - - TRBV28 TGTGCCAGCAGTTCCAGCAGGCTGGGTAACTATGGCTACACCTTC CASSSSRLGNYGYTF
TRBJ2-1 - - TRBV11-2 TGTGCCAGCAGCTTAGAGTCGGGACTGCAGTTCTTC CASSLESGLQFF
TRBJ2-7 TRBD2 - TRBV19 TGTGCCAGTAGTAGGGGGGGGACTAGCGGGAGCTACGAGCAGTACTTC CASSRGGTSGSYEQYF
TRBJ2-1 TRBD2 - TRBV5-5 TGTGCCAGCAGCTTGTCCCTAGCGGGAGGGCCGGGTTACAATGAGCAGTTCTTC CASSLSLAGGPGYNEQFF
TRBJ1-1 TRBD1 - TRBV5-5 TGTGCCAGCAGGTTCGACAGGGGGCGGACTGAAGCTTTCTTT CASRFDRGRTEAFF
TRBJ1-2 TRBD1 once TRBV3-1/TRBV3-2 TGTGCCAGCAGCCGACAGGGATCGGATGGCTACACCTTC CASSRQGSDGYTF
TRBJ2-1 TRBD2 - TRBV7-3 TGTGCCAGCAGCTTAGGGATAGCGGGAGACAACAATGAGCAGTTCTTC CASSLGIAGDNNEQFF
TRBJ1-2 TRBD1 - TRBV19 TGTGCCATTGACAGGGGGCGCGGCTATGGCTACACCTTC CAIDRGRGYGYTF
TRBJ1-1 TRBD1 once TRBV5-1 TGCGCCAGCAGCCGACAGGGGGAAATCACTGAAGCTTTCTTT CASSRQGEITEAFF
TRBJ1-6 TRBD1 - TRBV6-5 TGTGCCAGCAGACCTGACAGGGGCGGGAATTCACCCCTCCACTTT CASRPDRGGNSPLHF
TRBJ2-1 - once TRBV11-2 TGTGCCAGCAGCTTAGACTTGGCATTATCCTACAATGAGCAGTTCTTC CASSLDLALSYNEQFF
TRBJ2-3 TRBD2 - TRBV4-1 TGCGCCAGCAGCCAAGGACTAGCGGCAGATACGCAGTATTTT CASSQGLAADTQYF
TRBJ2-2 TRBD1 - TRBV15 TGTGCCACCAGCACCCAACCGGGACAGGGGTCCGGGGAGCTGTTTTTT CATSTQPGQGSGELFF
TRBJ2-7 - - TRBV9 TGTGCCAGCAGCGTAGGCAGTGGGCCTGGTCCCATACACTCCTACGAGCAGTACTTC CASSVGSGPGPIHSYEQYF
TRBJ2-7 TRBD2 - TRBV2 TGTGCCAGCAGGCTAGCGGAACAATCCTACGAGCAGTACTTC CASRLAEQSYEQYF
TRBJ1-2 TRBD1 - TRBV7-2 TGTGCCAGCAGCCCTCGGACAGGAGATAACTATGGCTACACCTTC CASSPRTGDNYGYTF